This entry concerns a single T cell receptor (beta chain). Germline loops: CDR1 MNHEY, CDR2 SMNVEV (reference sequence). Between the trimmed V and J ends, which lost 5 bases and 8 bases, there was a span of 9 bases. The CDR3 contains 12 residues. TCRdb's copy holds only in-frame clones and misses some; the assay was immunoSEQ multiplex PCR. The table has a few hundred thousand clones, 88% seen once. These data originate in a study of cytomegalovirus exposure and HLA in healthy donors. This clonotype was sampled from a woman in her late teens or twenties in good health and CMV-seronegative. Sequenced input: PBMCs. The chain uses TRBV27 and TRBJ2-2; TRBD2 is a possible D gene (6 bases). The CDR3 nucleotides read TGTGCCAGCAGTCCTCGGGGGGGGGAGCTGTTTTTT. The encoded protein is CASSPRGGELFF.